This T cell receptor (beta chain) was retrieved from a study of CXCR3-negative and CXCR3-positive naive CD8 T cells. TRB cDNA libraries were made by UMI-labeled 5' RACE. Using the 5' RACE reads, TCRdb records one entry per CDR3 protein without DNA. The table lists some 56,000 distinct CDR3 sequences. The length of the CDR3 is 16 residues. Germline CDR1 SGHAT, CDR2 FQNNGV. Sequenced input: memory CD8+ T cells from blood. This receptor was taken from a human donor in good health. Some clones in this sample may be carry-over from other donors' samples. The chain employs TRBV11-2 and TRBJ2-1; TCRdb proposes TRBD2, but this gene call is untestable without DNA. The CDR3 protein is CASSLPQGGLGNEQFF.